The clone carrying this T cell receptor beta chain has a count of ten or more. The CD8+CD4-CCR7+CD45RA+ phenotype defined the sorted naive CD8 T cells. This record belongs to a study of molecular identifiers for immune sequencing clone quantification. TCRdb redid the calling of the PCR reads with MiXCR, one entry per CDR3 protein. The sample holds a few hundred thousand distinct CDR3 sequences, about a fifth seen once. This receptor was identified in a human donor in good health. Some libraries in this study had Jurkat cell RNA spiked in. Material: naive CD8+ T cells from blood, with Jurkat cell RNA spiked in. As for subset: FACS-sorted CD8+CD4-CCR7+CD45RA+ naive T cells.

In DNA, the CDR3 is TGTGCCAGCAGCCCCAAGTCCTCAGGGGGCTGGACTGAAGCTTTCTTT. It codes for CASSPKSSGGWTEAFF. This chain links TRBV7-9 with TRBJ1-1; the match to TRBD1 covers 8 bases. The germline gives CDR1 SEHNR, CDR2 FQNEAQ (reference sequence). The CDR3 runs to 16 residues. With V trimmed by 5 bases and J by 5 bases, 13 bases remained unmatched.